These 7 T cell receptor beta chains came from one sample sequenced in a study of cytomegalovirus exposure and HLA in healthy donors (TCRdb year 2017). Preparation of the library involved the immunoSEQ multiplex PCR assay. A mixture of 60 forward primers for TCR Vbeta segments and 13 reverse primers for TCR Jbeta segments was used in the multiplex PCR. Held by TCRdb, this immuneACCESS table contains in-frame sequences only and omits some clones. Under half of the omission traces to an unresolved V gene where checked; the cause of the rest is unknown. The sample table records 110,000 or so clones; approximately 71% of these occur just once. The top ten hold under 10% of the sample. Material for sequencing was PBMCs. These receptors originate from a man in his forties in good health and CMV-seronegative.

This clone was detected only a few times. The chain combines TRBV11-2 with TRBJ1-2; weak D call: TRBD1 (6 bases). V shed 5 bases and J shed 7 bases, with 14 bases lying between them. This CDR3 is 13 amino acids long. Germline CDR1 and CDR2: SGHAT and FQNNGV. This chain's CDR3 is CASSPQGYFGYTF. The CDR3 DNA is TGTGCCAGCAGCCCTCAGGGGTATTTTGGCTACACCTTC.

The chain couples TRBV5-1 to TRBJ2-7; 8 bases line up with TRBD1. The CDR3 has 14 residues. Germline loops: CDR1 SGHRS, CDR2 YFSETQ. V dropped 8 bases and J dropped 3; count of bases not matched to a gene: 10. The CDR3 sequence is CASTKGTGYYEQYF. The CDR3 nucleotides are TGCGCCAGTACGAAGGGGACAGGATACTACGAGCAGTACTTC. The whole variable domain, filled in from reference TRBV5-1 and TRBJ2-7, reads KAGVTQTPRYLIKTRGQQVTLSCSPISGHRSVSWYQQTPGQGLQFLFEYFSETQRNKGNFPGRFSGRQFSNSRSEMNVSTLELGDSALYLCASTKGTGYYEQYFGPGTRLTVT.

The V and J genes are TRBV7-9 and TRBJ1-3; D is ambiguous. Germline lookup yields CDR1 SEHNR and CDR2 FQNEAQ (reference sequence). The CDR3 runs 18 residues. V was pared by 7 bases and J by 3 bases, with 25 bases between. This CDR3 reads CASTLPSGGSNDGNTIYF. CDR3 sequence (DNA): TGTGCCAGCACCCTCCCCTCCGGTGGTAGTAACGATGGAAACACCATATATTTT.

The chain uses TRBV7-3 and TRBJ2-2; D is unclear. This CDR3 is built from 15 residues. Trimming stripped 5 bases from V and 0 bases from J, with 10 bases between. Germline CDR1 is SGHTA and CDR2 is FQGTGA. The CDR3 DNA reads TGTGCCAGCAGCCAGACAAGAACGAACACCGGGGAGCTGTTTTTT. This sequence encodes CASSQTRTNTGELFF.

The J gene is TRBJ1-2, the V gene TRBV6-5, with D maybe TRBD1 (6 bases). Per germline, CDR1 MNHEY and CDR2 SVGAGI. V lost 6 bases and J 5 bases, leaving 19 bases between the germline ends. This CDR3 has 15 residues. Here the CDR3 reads CASRNGAGVGYGYTF. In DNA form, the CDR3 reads TGTGCCAGCAGAAACGGAGCAGGGGTGGGGTATGGCTACACCTTC.

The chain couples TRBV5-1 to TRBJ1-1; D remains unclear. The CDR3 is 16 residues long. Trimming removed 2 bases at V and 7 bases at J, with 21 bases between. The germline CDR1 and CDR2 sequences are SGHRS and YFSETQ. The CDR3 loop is CASSFPIDGGYSEAFF. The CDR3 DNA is TGCGCCAGCAGCTTCCCCATCGATGGTGGTTATAGTGAAGCTTTCTTT.

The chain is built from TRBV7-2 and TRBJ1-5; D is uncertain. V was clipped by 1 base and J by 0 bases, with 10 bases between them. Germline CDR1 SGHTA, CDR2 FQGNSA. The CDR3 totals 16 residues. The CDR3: CASSLVSRYSNQPQHF. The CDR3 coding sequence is TGTGCCAGCAGCTTAGTATCCCGTTATAGCAATCAGCCCCAGCATTTT.